The 26 T cell receptor beta chains below come from one sample, sequenced in a study of beta chain features in type 1 diabetes. Study-wide results and limits: A moderate, significant TCRB CDR3 shortening appeared in type 1 diabetes across four CD4+ subsets.

Of the isolated RNA, all was reverse transcribed, and so the sequenced material was expressed TCRB transcripts. Generated by immunoSEQ multiplex PCR, the TCRdb table keeps only in-frame clones and is missing some. The table records 330,000 or so clones, roughly an eighth of them present only once. These receptors' targets are unknown. The sequencing sample was made of naive CD4+ T cells from blood. These receptors were obtained from a woman aged 18-30 years with type 1 diabetes.

V gene TRBV30 combines with J gene TRBJ2-7; D is uncertain. The germline V and J ends were trimmed by 1 base and 3 bases, with 10 bases remaining between them. Germline CDR1 and CDR2: GTSNPN and SVGIG (reference sequence). The CDR3 has 13 amino acids. CDR3 sequence: CAWSARLGYEQYF. In DNA, the CDR3 is TGTGCCTGGAGTGCCCGTCTCGGCTACGAGCAGTACTTC.

This clone came up a few times. V and J are TRBV2 and TRBJ2-7; 8 bases agree with TRBD2. This CDR3 contains 14 residues. Looked up from germline, CDR1 is SNHLY and CDR2 is FYNNEI. V shed 6 bases, J shed 2 bases, and the junction held 6 bases outside the gene matches. Here the CDR3 reads CASRIAGFTYEQYF. The CDR3 DNA follows: TGTGCCAGCAGGATAGCGGGGTTCACCTACGAGCAGTACTTC.

There are a few counts of this clone. V and J are TRBV9 and TRBJ2-5; D may be TRBD1 (6 bases). The germline gives CDR1 SGDLS, CDR2 YYNGEE. V gave up 2 bases and J gave up 7 bases, with 21 bases separating them. The CDR3 consists of 16 residues. This CDR3 is CASSVASGTMKGTQYF. The CDR3 region has the DNA TGTGCCAGCAGCGTTGCTTCCGGGACAATGAAGGGGACCCAGTACTTC.

The chain combines TRBV9 with TRBJ1-1, with D possibly TRBD1 on 5 matching bases. This CDR3 spans 14 amino acids. The V gene lost 2 bases and the J gene lost 6 bases, with 14 bases spanning the gap. In germline, CDR1 is SGDLS, CDR2 YYNGEE. CDR3 coding DNA: TGTGCCAGCAGCGTCGGAGCCGAAGGGGCTGAAGCTTTCTTT. Amino acid sequence: CASSVGAEGAEAFF.

This clone was seen more than once but under ten times. This chain links TRBV7-2 with TRBJ2-7, with D perhaps matching TRBD2 (6 bases). In germline, CDR1 is SGHTA, CDR2 FQGNSA. The CDR3 has 15 residues. Trimming removed 1 base at V and 2 bases at J, with 12 bases between. In DNA form, the CDR3 reads TGTGCCAGCAGCTTAGTTACAGGAGGGACCTACGAGCAGTACTTC. As protein: CASSLVTGGTYEQYF.

This sequence joins TRBV4-3 and TRBJ2-3; D is possibly TRBD1 (5 bases). Germline V gene sequence: CDR1 LGHNA, CDR2 YSLEER. V lost 2 bases and J 2 bases, leaving 8 bases between the germline ends. This CDR3 is built from 14 residues. The DNA of the CDR3 is TGCGCCAGCAGCCAACCAGGGCCCACAGATACGCAGTATTTT. This encodes CASSQPGPTDTQYF.

V gene TRBV28 combines with J gene TRBJ1-1, with unresolved D. In germline, CDR1 is MDHEN, CDR2 SYDVKM. V was pared by 7 bases and J by 0 bases, with 9 bases between. The CDR3 totals 13 residues. CDR3 nucleotides: TGTGCCAGCACCATCAAGCTGAACACTGAAGCTTTCTTT. This gives the protein CASTIKLNTEAFF.

This clone has a handful of counts. The chain is built from TRBV19 and TRBJ2-7; perhaps TRBD1 as D (5 bases). The CDR3 totals 13 residues. From germline, CDR1 is LNHDA and CDR2 SQIVND (reference sequence). Deletions cut 9 bases from V and 2 bases from J, with 14 bases between. DNA of the CDR3: TGTGCCAGAGAGACAGTGCCAACCTACGAGCAGTACTTC. Its translation is CARETVPTYEQYF.

The chain employs TRBV10-2 and TRBJ2-3, with 12 bases that match TRBD1. Germline lookup yields CDR1 WSHSY and CDR2 SAAADI. This CDR3 is built from 14 residues. With V trimmed by 6 bases and J by 3 bases, 1 base remained unmatched. The CDR3 DNA sequence: TGCGCCAGCAGGGGACAGGGGGCAACAGATACGCAGTATTTT. Its protein product is CASRGQGATDTQYF.

The V gene is TRBV7-2, the J gene TRBJ2-7; the match to TRBD2 covers 8 bases. Germline CDR1 is SGHTA and CDR2 is FQGNSA. The CDR3 has 14 residues. The V gene end was trimmed by 5 bases and the J gene end by 1 base; junction bases not matched to a gene: 4. CDR3 sequence (DNA): TGTGCCAGCAGCACTAGCGGTCTGTCCTACGAGCAGTACTTC. Translating it yields CASSTSGLSYEQYF.

A few counts support this clone. The chain employs TRBV4-3 and TRBJ2-1; TRBD2 matches 11 bases. Germline CDR1 LGHNA, CDR2 YSLEER. J lost 14 bases, V lost 6 bases, and 12 bases had no gene match. The CDR3 spans 14 residues. The CDR3 DNA follows: TGCGCCAGCAGGATTCGACTAGCGGGATTGGAGGAGTTCTTC. The encoded protein is CASRIRLAGLEEFF.

This clone was detected only once. The chain couples TRBV5-5 to TRBJ1-5; the D gene is possibly TRBD1 (5 bases). Between the trimmed V and J ends, which lost 4 bases and 6 bases, there was a span of 8 bases. The germline V gene encodes CDR1 SGHKS and CDR2 YYEKEE (reference sequence). The CDR3 consists of 12 residues. This CDR3 reads CASSRDFQPQHF. As DNA, the CDR3 is TGTGCCAGCAGCCGGGACTTTCAGCCCCAGCATTTT. The whole variable domain, filled in from reference TRBV5-5 and TRBJ1-5, reads DAGVTQSPTHLIKTRGQQVTLRCSPISGHKSVSWYQQVLGQGPQFIFQYYEKEERGRGNFPDRFSARQFPNYSSELNVNALLLGDSALYLCASSRDFQPQHFGDGTRLSIL.

The chain carries TRBV6-6 and TRBJ2-1, with TRBD2 matching 10 bases. CDR1 and CDR2 from the germline V gene are MNHNY and SVGAGI (reference sequence). V lost 8 bases, J lost 8 bases, and 3 bases stayed unmatched. The CDR3 is made up of 12 amino acids. CDR3 loop: CASGTSVDEQFF. The CDR3 nucleotides are TGTGCCAGCGGGACTAGCGTTGATGAGCAGTTCTTC.

This chain links TRBV5-6 with TRBJ2-5, with D unclear. V was cut by 2 bases and J by 5 bases, with 10 bases left in between. The germline gives CDR1 SGHDT, CDR2 YYEEEE. This CDR3 has 13 amino acids. CDR3 DNA: TGTGCCAGCAGCTTTACCCGCCGGGAGACCCAGTACTTC. Protein: CASSFTRRETQYF.

In this sample, this clone turned up a few times. CDR3 DNA sequence: TGTGCCAGCAGGATCCAATGGACTCCAACCAGCTCCTACAATGAGCAGTTCTTC. Its protein product is CASRIQWTPTSSYNEQFF. This rearrangement joins TRBV28 to TRBJ2-1, with D possibly being TRBD2 (5 bases). Trimming shortened V by 6 bases and J by 0 bases, and 21 bases separated the two germline ends. Per germline, CDR1 MDHEN and CDR2 SYDVKM. The CDR3 consists of 18 residues.

V gene TRBV7-9 combines with J gene TRBJ2-5, with D possibly matching TRBD1 (5 bases). Germline V lookup: CDR1 SEHNR, CDR2 FQNEAQ (reference sequence). V was trimmed by 4 bases and J by 2 bases, leaving 11 bases between them. The CDR3 contains 14 residues. CDR3 in amino acids: CASSSGHLQETQYF. The CDR3 DNA sequence: TGTGCCAGCAGCTCCGGACACCTTCAAGAGACCCAGTACTTC.

The table lists this clone with a few counts. The genes are TRBV27 and TRBJ1-5, with D perhaps TRBD1 (6 bases). The V end lost 6 bases, the J end lost 2 bases, and 8 bases lay between the germline ends. This CDR3 spans 13 amino acids. CDR1 is MNHEY and CDR2 is SMNVEV in the germline V gene (reference sequence). The CDR3 DNA is TGTGCCAGCAGCCGGACAGGCAATCAGCCCCAGCATTTT. Amino acid sequence: CASSRTGNQPQHF.

The V call is TRBV6-5, the J call TRBJ2-1, with D hard to call. Germline V lookup: CDR1 MNHEY, CDR2 SVGAGI. The CDR3 totals 15 residues. V was cut by 4 bases and J by 4 bases, with 14 bases left in between. In DNA form, the CDR3 reads TGTGCCAGCAGTTTTGTTGGGCCGGATTACAATGAGCAGTTCTTC. Translated, it gives CASSFVGPDYNEQFF.

This clone occurred a few times. CDR3 sequence reads: CSAASAGGPADTQYF. Here the CDR3 DNA reads TGCAGCGCAGCCTCAGCGGGAGGGCCGGCAGATACGCAGTATTTT. The chain combines TRBV29-1 with TRBJ2-3, with 10 bases fitting TRBD2. CDR3 length equals 15 residues. J lost 4 bases, V lost 7 bases, and 11 bases had no gene match. Germline V gives CDR1 SQVTM, CDR2 ANQGSEA.

This clone was seen more than once but under ten times. The chain joins TRBV2 to TRBJ2-3; 11 bases map to TRBD2. J was trimmed by 4 bases and V by 4 bases; bases with no gene match: 4. This CDR3 is 15 amino acids long. Germline V gene sequence: CDR1 SNHLY, CDR2 FYNNEI. DNA for the CDR3: TGTGCCAGCAGTGTCGATAGCGGGGGGGCAGATACGCAGTATTTT. It encodes CASSVDSGGADTQYF.

The chain joins TRBV9 to TRBJ1-5, with D possibly matching TRBD1 (5 bases). V was shortened by 4 bases and J by 5 bases, with 25 bases between the two germline ends. Germline assignment: CDR1 SGDLS and CDR2 YYNGEE. CDR3 length: 18 residues. CDR3 sequence reads: CASSPRGVGGEGYQPQHF. The CDR3 DNA follows: TGTGCCAGCAGCCCCCGGGGGGTCGGGGGAGAGGGCTATCAGCCCCAGCATTTT.

This chain joins TRBV19 and TRBJ1-2; possibly TRBD1 for D (6 bases). Germline V gene sequence: CDR1 LNHDA, CDR2 SQIVND (reference sequence). The CDR3 loop spans 14 amino acids. Deletions cut 3 bases from V and 6 bases from J, with 14 bases between. In DNA, the CDR3 is TGTGCCAGTAGTATGGCAGGGGTAGGCGATGGCTACACCTTC. Translating it yields CASSMAGVGDGYTF. Variable domain in full (rest from reference TRBV19 and TRBJ1-2): DGGITQSPKYLFRKEGQNVTLSCEQNLNHDAMYWYRQDPGQGLRLIYYSQIVNDFQKGDIAEGYSVSREKKESFPLTVTSAQKNPTAFYLCASSMAGVGDGYTFGSGTRLTVV.

This clone was found a few times. This chain connects TRBV7-2 to TRBJ2-3; TRBD1 agrees at 7 bases. The CDR3 extends over 15 amino acids. J was trimmed by 4 bases and V by 6 bases; bases with no gene match: 10. Germline V gene lookup returns CDR1 SGHTA and CDR2 FQGNSA. The CDR3 DNA sequence: TGTGCCAGCAGACCCGGTACAGGGGTTGCAGATACGCAGTATTTT. Encoded protein: CASRPGTGVADTQYF. Full variable domain (missing parts from reference TRBV7-2 and TRBJ2-3): GAGVSQSPSNKVTEKGKDVELRCDPISGHTALYWYRQSLGQGLEFLIYFQGNSAPDKSGLPSDRFSAERTGGSVSTLTIQRTQQEDSAVYLCASRPGTGVADTQYFGPGTRLTVL.

The V call is TRBV7-2, the J call TRBJ2-7; D not certain. This CDR3 is 11 amino acids long. V was cut by 7 bases and J by 0 bases, with 4 bases left in between. Germline lookup yields CDR1 SGHTA and CDR2 FQGNSA. Here the CDR3 reads CASTISYEQYF. DNA for the CDR3: TGTGCCAGCACCATCTCCTACGAGCAGTACTTC.

The chain links TRBV30 to TRBJ2-7; TRBD2 agrees at 7 bases. The CDR3 contains 14 residues. Germline values: CDR1 GTSNPN, CDR2 SVGIG (reference sequence). The ends lost 0 bases at V and 7 bases at J; junction bases unmatched: 9. The CDR3 loop reads CAWSVTGGSGEQYF. DNA for the CDR3: TGTGCCTGGAGTGTAACCGGCGGGAGTGGGGAGCAGTACTTC.

The chain employs TRBV7-2 and TRBJ2-5, with D unresolved. The V gene's germline CDR1 is SGHTA and CDR2 FQGNSA. V gave up 5 bases and J gave up 4 bases, with 11 bases separating them. The CDR3 is 13 residues long. This CDR3 is CASSPEVLETQYF. The CDR3 DNA reads TGTGCCAGCAGCCCCGAGGTCCTAGAGACCCAGTACTTC.